This T cell receptor (beta chain) was identified in a study of T cells in Graves' hyperthyroidism and ophthalmopathy. It was RNA transcripts that yielded the amplified TCR beta CDR3 regions. RT-PCR in the first round (using the HTBI primer set) targeted the TCR CDR3. TCRdb itself ran the multiplex PCR reads through MiXCR, one entry per CDR3 protein. Here the sample spans about 350,000 distinct CDR3 sequences, approximately 16% being singletons. The CDR3 totals 17 residues. Germline V gene sequence: CDR1 KGHDR, CDR2 SFDVKD. V shed 4 bases, J shed 2 bases, and the junction held 9 bases outside the gene matches. This clonotype has just a few counts.

This receptor was obtained from a woman aged 60-70 years with Graves' ophthalmopathy. This sequence joins TRBV24-1 and TRBJ2-5; 10 nucleotides align to TRBD1. Sequencing was carried out using blood. As DNA, the CDR3 is TGTGCCACCAGTGACTCTAGACAGGGGGCCCTTCAAGAGACCCAGTACTTC. Protein sequence: CATSDSRQGALQETQYF.